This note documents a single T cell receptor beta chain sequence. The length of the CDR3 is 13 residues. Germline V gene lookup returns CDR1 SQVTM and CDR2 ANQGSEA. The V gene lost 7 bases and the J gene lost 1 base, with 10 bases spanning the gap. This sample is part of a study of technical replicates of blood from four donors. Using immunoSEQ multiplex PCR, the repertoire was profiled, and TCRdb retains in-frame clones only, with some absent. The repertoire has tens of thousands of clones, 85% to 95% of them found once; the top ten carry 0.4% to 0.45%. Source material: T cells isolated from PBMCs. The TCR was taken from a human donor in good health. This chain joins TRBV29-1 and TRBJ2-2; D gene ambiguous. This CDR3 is CSGALGNTGELFF. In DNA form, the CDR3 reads TGCAGCGGGGCATTAGGGAACACCGGGGAGCTGTTTTTT.